These T cell receptor beta chains were read from a single sample in a study of cytomegalovirus exposure and HLA in healthy donors. Assay used: immunoSEQ multiplex PCR; TCRdb lists only in-frame clones, some missing. Of about 120,000 clones in the sample, roughly a tenth are singletons; the top ten hold approximately 4.5%. Sequenced: PBMCs. These receptors came from a young woman in good health and CMV-seropositive. CDR3s include the opening cysteine and the closing phenylalanine or tryptophan. The D gene is left open where the match is weak. Only some rows state a clone size, as once, few, many or a class for expanded clones.

. TRBJ2-5 . TRBV5-4 CASSLYFTPEETQYF TGTGCCAGCAGCTTGTATTTCACCCCGGAGGAGACCCAGTACTTC
. TRBJ1-5 . TRBV30 CAWSGTRSGQPQHF TGTGCCTGGAGTGGCACCCGGTCGGGGCAGCCCCAGCATTTT
few TRBJ1-1 TRBD1 TRBV4-1 CASSRSGGPTNTEAFF TGCGCCAGCAGTCGTTCAGGGGGCCCGACCAACACTGAAGCTTTCTTT
. TRBJ1-4 TRBD1 TRBV5-6 CASSLEGQGNEKLFF TGTGCCAGCAGCTTGGAGGGACAGGGCAATGAAAAACTGTTTTTT
. TRBJ1-2 . TRBV7-2 CASSQRRGLDYGYTF TGTGCCAGCAGCCAGAGGAGGGGTTTGGACTATGGCTACACCTTC
few TRBJ1-1 . TRBV6-5 CASSYQGTLNTEAFF TGTGCCAGCAGTTATCAGGGGACCCTGAACACTGAAGCTTTCTTT
few TRBJ2-1 . TRBV7-3 CASSYAGGRSYNEQFF TGTGCCAGCAGCTACGCCGGTGGGAGGTCCTACAATGAGCAGTTCTTC
few TRBJ2-1 TRBD2 TRBV10-3 CAISSKQIAGTLSYNEQFF TGTGCCATCAGTTCGAAACAGATAGCGGGTACCCTCTCCTACAATGAGCAGTTCTTC
. TRBJ1-2 . TRBV21-1 CASNSKNWVTGHDLYGYTF TGTGCCAGCAATTCAAAAAACTGGGTCACGGGACACGATCTCTATGGCTACACCTTC
few TRBJ2-7 . TRBV27 CASSPLDTNSYEQYF TGTGCCAGCAGTCCATTGGACACAAACTCCTACGAGCAGTACTTC
few TRBJ2-2 . TRBV28 CASSLAGAGGELFF TGTGCCAGCAGTTTGGCGGGGGCGGGCGGGGAGCTGTTTTTT
few TRBJ2-1 . TRBV29-1 CSVEGERGRNEQFF TGCAGCGTTGAAGGGGAAAGGGGTCGCAATGAGCAGTTCTTC
. TRBJ2-7 . TRBV28 CASTPLRGEQYF TGTGCCAGCACCCCCCTGCGGGGCGAGCAGTACTTC
. TRBJ2-5 . TRBV7-7 CASSLAQGQTQYF TGTGCTAGCAGCTTAGCACAGGGTCAGACCCAGTACTTC
few TRBJ1-4 . TRBV9 CASSASVVPNEKLFF TGTGCCAGCAGCGCTTCCGTTGTCCCTAATGAAAAACTGTTTTTT
few TRBJ1-1 . TRBV28 CASRGTGITEAFF TGTGCCAGCAGGGGCACAGGGATCACTGAAGCTTTCTTT
. TRBJ2-1 . TRBV4-2 CASSQDGLGDLINEQFF TGTGCCAGCAGCCAAGATGGGCTGGGAGATCTTATTAATGAGCAGTTCTTC
. TRBJ2-5 . TRBV7-9 CASSFGETQYF TGTGCCAGCAGCTTCGGAGAGACCCAGTACTTC
few TRBJ2-5 . TRBV5-1 CASRLSGVGETQYF TGCGCCAGCAGATTATCGGGAGTAGGGGAGACCCAGTACTTC
. TRBJ2-5 . TRBV19 CASSTGKGTGEETQYF TGTGCCAGTAGTACAGGGAAGGGAACGGGGGAAGAGACCCAGTACTTC
few TRBJ1-2 . TRBV6-5 CASSYSNRGGYTF TGTGCCAGCAGTTACTCGAATAGGGGGGGCTACACCTTC
few TRBJ1-1 . TRBV5-6 CASSFVGGKAEAFF TGTGCCAGCAGCTTTGTTGGGGGGAAGGCTGAAGCTTTCTTT
. TRBJ1-5 TRBD1 TRBV19 CASSIGTGLFQPQHF TGTGCCAGTAGTATAGGGACAGGGTTGTTTCAGCCCCAGCATTTT
. TRBJ2-6 . TRBV28 CASSGTVDSGANVLTF TGTGCCAGCAGTGGTACCGTAGACTCTGGGGCCAACGTCCTGACTTTC
few TRBJ2-5 . TRBV5-1 CASSLDATLVETQYF TGCGCCAGCAGCTTGGACGCGACCCTAGTAGAGACCCAGTACTTC
. TRBJ2-7 . TRBV6-1 CASSSEPYEQYF TGTGCCAGCAGTTCCGAGCCCTACGAGCAGTACTTC
. TRBJ2-1 . TRBV19 CASSIGSSGFYNEQFF TGTGCCAGTAGTATAGGTTCAAGCGGGTTCTACAATGAGCAGTTCTTC
. TRBJ2-3 . TRBV6-6 CASISRESTDTQYF TGTGCCAGCATCTCCCGGGAGAGCACAGATACGCAGTATTTT
. TRBJ1-4 . TRBV14 CASSHSTSKKGGEKLFF TGTGCCAGCAGCCACTCGACAAGTAAAAAGGGAGGGGAAAAACTGTTTTTT
few TRBJ2-7 . TRBV10-1 CATPGSSINAEQYF TGCGCCACCCCGGGGAGTTCGATCAATGCCGAGCAGTACTTC
few TRBJ2-7 . TRBV28 CASIPGTGSFEQYF TGTGCCAGCATCCCCGGGACTGGATCTTTCGAGCAGTACTTC
. TRBJ2-1 . TRBV5-8 CASSLWTVDNEQFF TGTGCCAGCAGCTTGTGGACAGTAGACAATGAGCAGTTCTTC
few TRBJ2-5 . TRBV27 CASSSLADQETQYF TGTGCCAGCAGTTCTTTGGCGGATCAAGAGACCCAGTACTTC
few TRBJ2-1 . TRBV14 CASGQDFNEQFF TGTGCCAGCGGCCAAGACTTCAATGAGCAGTTCTTC
. TRBJ2-7 TRBD2 TRBV7-8 CASSPRLADSSYEQYF TGTGCCAGCAGCCCCCGACTAGCTGACAGCTCCTACGAGCAGTACTTC
many TRBJ2-3 . TRBV27 CASSLPASGTDTQYF TGTGCCAGCAGTTTGCCCGCTAGCGGCACAGATACGCAGTATTTT
. TRBJ2-3 . TRBV10-2 CASSSGGGTDTQYF TGCGCCAGCAGTAGCGGTGGGGGCACAGATACGCAGTATTTT
few TRBJ1-1 TRBD1 TRBV5-6 CASSLAGDSSEAFF TGTGCCAGCAGCTTGGCGGGGGACAGTTCTGAAGCTTTCTTT
few TRBJ2-7 . TRBV11-2 CASSLDSGDEQYF TGTGCCAGCAGCTTAGATTCGGGAGACGAGCAGTACTTC
few TRBJ1-5 . TRBV28 CASSLGRVGGAQPQHF TGTGCCAGCAGTTTAGGAAGAGTGGGGGGAGCTCAGCCCCAGCATTTT